These 11 T cell receptor beta chains were all obtained from the same sample, sequenced in a study of CD8+CD57+ T cells in acquired aplastic anemia. Previously, flow cytometry had revealed CD8+CD57+ cell expansion in the patients chosen for sequencing. The template used for profiling TCR beta VDJ and CDR3 was genomic DNA. MiXCR, applied by TCRdb to the reads, yields one record per CDR3 protein. The sample has 130,000 or so distinct CDR3 sequences, 58% seen once. Sequencing used sorted CD4+, CD8+, or CD8+CD57+ T cells (not recorded which) from PBMCs. These receptors were taken from a human donor with aplastic anemia.

The chain recombines TRBV7-8 with TRBJ2-5; the D gene could be TRBD1 or TRBD2 (6 bases each). The V and J ends lost 5 bases and 5 bases respectively, with 27 bases between them. CDR1 and CDR2 from the germline V gene are SGHVS and FQNEAQ. The length of the CDR3 is 18 residues. This chain's CDR3 is CASSPPRSNTGGRETQYF. The CDR3 DNA reads TGTGCCAGCAGCCCACCAAGGAGTAACACCGGGGGCCGGGAGACCCAGTACTTC.

Many counts were recorded for this clonotype. The chain recombines TRBV20-1 with TRBJ1-1; D is undetermined. The CDR3 covers 18 residues. Germline values: CDR1 DFQATT, CDR2 SNEGSKA (reference sequence). Trimming took 3 bases from V and 4 from J, leaving 27 bases between them. The CDR3: CSARLRLGLTQKATEAFF. CDR3 in DNA: TGCAGTGCTAGGTTGAGATTAGGTCTTACGCAGAAGGCCACTGAAGCTTTCTTT.

The chain carries TRBV7-6 and TRBJ2-7, with 8 nucleotides matching TRBD1. Trimming cost V 5 bases and J 2 bases; bases outside gene matches: 11. This CDR3 spans 16 amino acids. In germline, CDR1 is SGHVS, CDR2 FNYEAQ. This CDR3 is CASSLLTGANTYEQYF. In DNA, the CDR3 is TGTGCCAGCAGCCTCCTGACAGGGGCCAACACCTACGAGCAGTACTTC.

The DNA of the CDR3 is TGTGCCAGCAGCTTAGTGGAGGGAGCCTACGAGCAGTACTTC. Protein product: CASSLVEGAYEQYF. The chain combines TRBV7-6 with TRBJ2-7; D perhaps matches TRBD2 (6 bases). The CDR3 is 14 residues long. CDR1 SGHVS and CDR2 FNYEAQ come from the germline V gene. V was clipped by 1 base and J by 2 bases, with 9 bases between them.

The chain uses TRBV20-1 and TRBJ2-3, with 10 bases lining up with TRBD2. Germline loops: CDR1 DFQATT, CDR2 SNEGSKA (reference sequence). The CDR3 consists of 15 residues. The trim removed 1 base at V and 5 bases at J, leaving 6 bases unmatched. DNA of the CDR3: TGCAGTGCTAGAGGCCTAGCGGGAGAAGTAGATACGCAGTATTTT. Translation gives CSARGLAGEVDTQYF.

V gene TRBV20-1 combines with J gene TRBJ2-7; D perhaps matches TRBD2 (6 bases). Germline loops: CDR1 DFQATT, CDR2 SNEGSKA (reference sequence). This CDR3 has 14 amino acids. V was clipped by 5 bases and J by 2 bases, with 16 bases between them. The CDR3 is CSAQTSRWAYEQYF. The CDR3 DNA reads TGCAGTGCTCAAACTAGCAGGTGGGCCTACGAGCAGTACTTC.

The V and J genes are TRBV20-1 and TRBJ2-7; weak D call: TRBD2 (7 bases). The CDR3 has 12 amino acids. Trimming took 3 bases from V and 6 from J, leaving 12 bases between them. The germline CDR1 and CDR2 sequences are DFQATT and SNEGSKA (reference sequence). CDR3 residues: CSASAGEGEQYF. In DNA, the CDR3 is TGCAGTGCTAGCGCAGGGGAGGGCGAGCAGTACTTC.

CDR3 nucleotides: TGTGCCAGTAGTGAGACAGGGTGGAATCAGCCCCAGCATTTT. Its protein is CASSETGWNQPQHF. This sequence joins TRBV19 and TRBJ1-5; 7 bases line up with TRBD1. Per the germline V gene, CDR1 is LNHDA and CDR2 is SQIVND (reference sequence). The CDR3 contains 14 residues. With 5 bases clipped from V and 4 bases from J, the junction kept 5 bases outside the gene matches.

V and J are TRBV2 and TRBJ2-2; a weak D match, TRBD1 (6 bases). In germline, CDR1 is SNHLY, CDR2 FYNNEI. With 8 bases removed from V and 2 bases from J, the gap between germline ends came to 9 bases. The CDR3 totals 13 residues. The CDR3 sequence: CASGQTNTGELFF. The DNA for the CDR3 is TGTGCCAGCGGACAGACAAACACCGGGGAGCTGTTTTTT.

This clonotype was observed a handful of times. J is TRBJ2-7 and V is TRBV15, with 13 nucleotides matching TRBD2. This CDR3 has 18 amino acids. With V trimmed by 1 base and J by 0 bases, 6 bases remained unmatched. Per germline, CDR1 LNHNV and CDR2 YYDKDF (reference sequence). CDR3 bases: TGTGCCACCAGCAGAGCGGGACTAGCGGGACCCAGCTCCTACGAGCAGTACTTC. It translates to CATSRAGLAGPSSYEQYF.

The V gene is TRBV5-8, the J gene TRBJ2-7, with TRBD1 identical over 7 bases. CDR1 and CDR2 (germline): SGHTS, YDEGEE. The CDR3 has 14 amino acids. V shed 4 bases and J 1 base; nucleotides not matched to a gene: 5. The CDR3 nucleotides read TGTGCCAGCAGCCGGCGACAGGGTTCCTACGAGCAGTACTTC. Amino acids: CASSRRQGSYEQYF.